This TCR beta chain was recovered during a study of shared clonotypes between healthy human individuals. Study as a whole: For every donor, three CD4 naive, three CD4 memory, two CD8 naive and one CD8 memory plates were used. Points from the study as a whole: Non-shared clonotypes showed lower generation probabilities than clonotypes common to all four donors. A small donor pool kept down the genetic and exposure-history diversity that was represented. In this cohort, only blood was sampled, and tissue repertoires likely differ.

Comment on this clone: Antigen unknown.

Sequencing used immunoSEQ multiplex PCR; TCRdb keeps in-frame clones, though not all of them. Seen here are fewer than 850,000 clones, roughly 91% observed once, and the top ten hold about 34%. The CDR3 totals 15 residues. V lost 0 bases and J lost 2, with 11 bases in between. Germline assignment: CDR1 MNHEY and CDR2 SVGAGI. The TCR originated in a man aged 18-30 years in good health. Some clones in this sample may be carry-over from other donors' samples. Sequencing used memory CD8+ T cells from PBMCs. The subset: CD45RO+ cells pooled with CCR7-negative TemRA cells. The chain uses TRBV6-5 and TRBJ2-7; D is uncertain. The CDR3 protein is CASSYSRVGTYEQYF. The DNA for the CDR3 is TGTGCCAGCAGTTACTCTCGGGTCGGAACCTACGAGCAGTACTTC.